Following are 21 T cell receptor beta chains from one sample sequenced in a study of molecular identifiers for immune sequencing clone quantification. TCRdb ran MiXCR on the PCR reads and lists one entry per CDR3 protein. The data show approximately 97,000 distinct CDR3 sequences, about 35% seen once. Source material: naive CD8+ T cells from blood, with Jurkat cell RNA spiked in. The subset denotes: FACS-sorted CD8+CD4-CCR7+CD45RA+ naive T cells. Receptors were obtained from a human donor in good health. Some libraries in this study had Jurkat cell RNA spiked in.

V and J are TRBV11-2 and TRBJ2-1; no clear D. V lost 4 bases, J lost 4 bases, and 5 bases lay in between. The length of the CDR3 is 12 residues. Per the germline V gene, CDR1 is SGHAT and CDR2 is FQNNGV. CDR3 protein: CASSSGYNEQFF. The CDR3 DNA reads TGTGCCAGCAGCTCAGGTTACAATGAGCAGTTCTTC.

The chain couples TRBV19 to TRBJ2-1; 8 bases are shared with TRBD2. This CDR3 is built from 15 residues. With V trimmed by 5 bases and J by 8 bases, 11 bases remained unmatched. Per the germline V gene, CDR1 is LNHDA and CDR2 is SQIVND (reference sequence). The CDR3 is CASSSGTRSYYEQFF. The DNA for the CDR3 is TGTGCCAGTAGTTCCGGGACTAGGAGTTACTATGAGCAGTTCTTC. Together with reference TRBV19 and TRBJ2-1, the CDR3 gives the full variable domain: DGGITQSPKYLFRKEGQNVTLSCEQNLNHDAMYWYRQDPGQGLRLIYYSQIVNDFQKGDIAEGYSVSREKKESFPLTVTSAQKNPTAFYLCASSSGTRSYYEQFFGPGTRLTVL.

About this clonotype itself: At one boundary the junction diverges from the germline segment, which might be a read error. Here the CDR3 reads CASSFGQGPLLF. In nucleotides, the CDR3 is TGTGCCAGCAGTTTTGGACAGGGCCCCCTACTATTC. The rearrangement uses TRBV12-3 or TRBV12-4 and TRBJ2-7; 8 bases agree with TRBD1. The CDR3 runs 12 residues.

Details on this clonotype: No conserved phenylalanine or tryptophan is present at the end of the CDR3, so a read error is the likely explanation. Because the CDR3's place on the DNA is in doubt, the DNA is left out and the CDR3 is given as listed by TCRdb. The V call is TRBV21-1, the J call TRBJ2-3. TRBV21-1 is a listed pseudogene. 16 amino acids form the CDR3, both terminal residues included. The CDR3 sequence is CASSKERDKHTDTQYS.

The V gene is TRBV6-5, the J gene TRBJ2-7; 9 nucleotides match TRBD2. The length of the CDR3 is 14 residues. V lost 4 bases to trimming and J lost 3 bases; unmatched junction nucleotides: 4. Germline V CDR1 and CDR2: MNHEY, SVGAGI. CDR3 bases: TGTGCCAGCAGTTTACTAGCGGGTCACTACGAGCAGTACTTC. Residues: CASSLLAGHYEQYF.

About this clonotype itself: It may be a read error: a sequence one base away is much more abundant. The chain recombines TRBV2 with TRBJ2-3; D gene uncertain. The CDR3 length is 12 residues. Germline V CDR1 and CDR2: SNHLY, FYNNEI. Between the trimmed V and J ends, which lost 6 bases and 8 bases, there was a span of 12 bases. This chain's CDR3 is CASRYSAGTQYF. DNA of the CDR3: TGTGCCAGCAGATACTCGGCCGGTACGCAGTATTTT. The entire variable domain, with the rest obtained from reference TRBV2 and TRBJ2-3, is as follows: EPEVTQTPSHQVTQMGQEVILRCVPISNHLYFYWYRQILGQKVEFLVSFYNNEISEKSEIFDDQFSVERPDGSNFTLKIRSTKLEDSAMYFCASRYSAGTQYFGPGTRLTVL.

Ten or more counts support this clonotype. The CDR3 region has the DNA TGTGCCAGCAGCTTGGCGCTAGACACAGATACGCAGTATTTT. Translated, it gives CASSLALDTDTQYF. This chain connects TRBV5-6 to TRBJ2-3; D ambiguous. The germline V gene encodes CDR1 SGHDT and CDR2 YYEEEE. Trimming took 0 bases from V and 2 from J, leaving 7 bases between them. The CDR3 spans 14 residues.

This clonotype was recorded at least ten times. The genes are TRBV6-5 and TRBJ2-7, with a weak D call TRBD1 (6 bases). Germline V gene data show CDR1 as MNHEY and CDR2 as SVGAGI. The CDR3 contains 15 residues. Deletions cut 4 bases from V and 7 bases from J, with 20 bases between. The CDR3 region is CASSLAASRRGEQYF. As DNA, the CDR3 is TGTGCCAGCAGTTTGGCCGCGAGCCGAAGGGGGGAGCAGTACTTC.

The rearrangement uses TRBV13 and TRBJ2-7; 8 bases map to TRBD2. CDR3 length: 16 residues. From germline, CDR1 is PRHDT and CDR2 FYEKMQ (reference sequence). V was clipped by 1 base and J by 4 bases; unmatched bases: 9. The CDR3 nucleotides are TGTGCCAGCAGCTTAGAGGGGGGACTAGGAGAATACGAGCAGTACTTC. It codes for CASSLEGGLGEYEQYF. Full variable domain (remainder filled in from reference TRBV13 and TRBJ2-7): AAGVIQSPRHLIKEKRETATLKCYPIPRHDTVYWYQQGPGQDPQFLISFYEKMQSDKGSIPDRFSAQQFSDYHSELNMSSLELGDSALYFCASSLEGGLGEYEQYFGPGTRLTVT.

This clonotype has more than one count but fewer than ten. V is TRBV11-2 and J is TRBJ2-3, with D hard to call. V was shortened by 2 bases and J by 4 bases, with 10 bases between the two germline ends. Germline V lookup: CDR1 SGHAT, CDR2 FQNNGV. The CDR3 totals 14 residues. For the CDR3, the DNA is TGTGCCAGCAGCTTATCCGAGTTCTCAGATACGCAGTATTTT. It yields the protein CASSLSEFSDTQYF.

The CDR3 loop is CASSASTGIFKETQYF. Written as DNA, the CDR3 is TGTGCCAGCAGCGCGTCGACAGGGATCTTTAAAGAGACCCAGTACTTC. V is TRBV9 and J is TRBJ2-5; 7 nucleotides match TRBD1. This CDR3 is 16 amino acids long. V lost 3 bases to trimming and J lost 3 bases; unmatched junction nucleotides: 11. Germline CDR1 SGDLS, CDR2 YYNGEE.

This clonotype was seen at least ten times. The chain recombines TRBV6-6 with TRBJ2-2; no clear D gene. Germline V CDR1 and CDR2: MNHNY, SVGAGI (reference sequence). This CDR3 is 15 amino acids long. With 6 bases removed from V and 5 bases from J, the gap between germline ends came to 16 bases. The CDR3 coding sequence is TGTGCCAGCAGCTATCTAGTCGGCGGAACCGGGGAGCTGTTTTTT. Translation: CASSYLVGGTGELFF.

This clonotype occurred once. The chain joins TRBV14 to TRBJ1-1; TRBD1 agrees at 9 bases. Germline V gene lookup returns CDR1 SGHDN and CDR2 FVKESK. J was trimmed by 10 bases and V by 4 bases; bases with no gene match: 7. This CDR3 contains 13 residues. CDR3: CASSPRDRVTAFF. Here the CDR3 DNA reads TGTGCCAGCAGCCCCCGGGACAGGGTGACAGCTTTCTTT.

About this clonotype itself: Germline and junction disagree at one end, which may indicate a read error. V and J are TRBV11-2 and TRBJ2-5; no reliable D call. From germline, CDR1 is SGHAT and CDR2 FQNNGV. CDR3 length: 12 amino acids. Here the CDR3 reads CASSVFEETQNF. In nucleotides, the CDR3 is TGTGCCAGCAGCGTATTTGAAGAGACCCAGAACTTC.

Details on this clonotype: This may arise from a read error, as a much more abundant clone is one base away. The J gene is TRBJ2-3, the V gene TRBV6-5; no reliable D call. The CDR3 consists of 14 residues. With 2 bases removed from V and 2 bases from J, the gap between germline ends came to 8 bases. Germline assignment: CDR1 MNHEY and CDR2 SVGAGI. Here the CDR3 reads CASSYPAFTDTQYF. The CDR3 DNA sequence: TGTGCCAGCAGTTACCCGGCATTCACAGATACGCAGTATTTT.

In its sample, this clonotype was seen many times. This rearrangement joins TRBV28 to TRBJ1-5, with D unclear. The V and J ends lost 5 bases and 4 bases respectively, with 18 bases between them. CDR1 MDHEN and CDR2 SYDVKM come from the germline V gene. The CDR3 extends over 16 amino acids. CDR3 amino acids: CASSRLAGLGNQPQHF. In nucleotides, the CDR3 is TGTGCCAGCAGTAGACTAGCAGGCTTGGGAAATCAGCCCCAGCATTTT.

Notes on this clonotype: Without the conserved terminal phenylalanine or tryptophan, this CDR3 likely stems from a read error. CDR3 protein: CASKGSYSNQPQHI. Here the CDR3 DNA reads TGTGCCAGTAAGGGATCCTATAGCAATCAGCCCCAGCATATT. The chain has TRBV19 and TRBJ1-5; D not certain. The V gene lost 7 bases and the J gene lost 0 bases, with 10 bases spanning the gap. Germline V gene lookup returns CDR1 LNHDA and CDR2 SQIVND (reference sequence). The CDR3 runs 14 residues.

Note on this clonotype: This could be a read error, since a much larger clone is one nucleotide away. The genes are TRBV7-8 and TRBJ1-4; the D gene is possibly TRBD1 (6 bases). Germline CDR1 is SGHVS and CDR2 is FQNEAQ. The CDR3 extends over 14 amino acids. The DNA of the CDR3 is TGTGCCAGCAGCTCAGGGGAAACTAATGAAAAACTGTTGTTT. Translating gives CASSSGETNEKLLF.

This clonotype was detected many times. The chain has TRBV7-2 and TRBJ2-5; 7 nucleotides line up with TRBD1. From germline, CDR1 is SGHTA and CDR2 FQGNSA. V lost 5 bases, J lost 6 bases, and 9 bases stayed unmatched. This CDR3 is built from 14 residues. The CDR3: CASSNRDSEKTQYF. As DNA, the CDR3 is TGTGCCAGCAGCAATCGGGACAGCGAAAAGACCCAGTACTTC.

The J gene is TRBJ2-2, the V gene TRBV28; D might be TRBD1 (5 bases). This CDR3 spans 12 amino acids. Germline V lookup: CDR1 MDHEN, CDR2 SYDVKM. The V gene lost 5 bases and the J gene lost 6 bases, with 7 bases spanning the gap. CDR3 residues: CASSTGPGELFF. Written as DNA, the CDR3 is TGTGCCAGCAGTACAGGACCCGGGGAGCTGTTTTTT. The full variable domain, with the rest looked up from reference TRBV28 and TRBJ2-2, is DVKVTQSSRYLVKRTGEKVFLECVQDMDHENMFWYRQDPGLGLRLIYFSYDVKMKEKGDIPEGYSVSREKKERFSLILESASTNQTSMYLCASSTGPGELFFGEGSRLTVL.

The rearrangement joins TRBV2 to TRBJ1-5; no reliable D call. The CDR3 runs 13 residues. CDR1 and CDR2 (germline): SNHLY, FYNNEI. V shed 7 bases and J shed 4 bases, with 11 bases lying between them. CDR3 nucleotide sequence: TGTGCCAGCACCATCAGAGTGAATCAGCCCCAGCATTTT. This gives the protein CASTIRVNQPQHF.